Below, 28 T cell receptor beta chains from the same sample are listed, as sequenced in a study of CD8 T cells in ankylosing spondylitis. TCRdb processed the 5' RACE reads anew with MiXCR; each CDR3 protein has one entry. This table holds about 160,000 distinct CDR3 sequences, approximately 20% found once. Sequenced input: blood, either unsorted or a sorted T cell fraction (not recorded which). The receptors derive from a male donor with ankylosing spondylitis or in good health (not recorded which).

This clonotype was detected a few times. The chain carries TRBV24-1 and TRBJ2-3, with unresolved D. V dropped 10 bases and J dropped 2 bases, with 6 bases sitting between them. In germline, CDR1 is KGHDR, CDR2 SFDVKD. The CDR3 sequence is 11 residues long. The CDR3 sequence is CATGDTDTQYF. The CDR3 DNA is TGTGCCACTGGGGACACAGATACGCAGTATTTT.

The chain combines TRBV20-1 with TRBJ1-5; a possible D gene is TRBD1 (6 bases). The CDR3 runs 11 residues. Germline V gives CDR1 DFQATT, CDR2 SNEGSKA (reference sequence). Deletions cut 5 bases from V and 12 bases from J, with 14 bases between. For the CDR3, the DNA is TGCAGTGCTGGCAGGGGACTTGGCCAGCATTTT. This translates into CSAGRGLGQHF.

The rearrangement joins TRBV5-6 to TRBJ2-7; a possible D gene is TRBD2 (5 bases). Between the trimmed V and J ends, which lost 3 bases and 6 bases, there was a span of 16 bases. CDR1 and CDR2 (germline): SGHDT, YYEEEE. This CDR3 has 14 residues. CDR3: CASSSGKREIEQYF. The CDR3 nucleotides read TGTGCCAGCAGCTCCGGGAAAAGGGAGATCGAGCAGTACTTC.

This clonotype was counted at least ten times. The rearrangement joins TRBV9 to TRBJ1-5, with 12 bases matching TRBD1. The length of the CDR3 is 16 residues. The germline gives CDR1 SGDLS, CDR2 YYNGEE. The trim removed 0 bases at V and 7 bases at J, leaving 5 bases unmatched. This CDR3 is CASSVGDRGLGQPQHF. In nucleotides, the CDR3 is TGTGCCAGCAGCGTAGGGGACAGGGGGCTTGGGCAGCCCCAGCATTTT.

DNA for the CDR3: TGTGCCAGCAGCTCCAGAGTCCCGGGGGAGCTGTTTTTT. Protein sequence: CASSSRVPGELFF. This chain connects TRBV13 to TRBJ2-2; D is unclear. Looked up from germline, CDR1 is PRHDT and CDR2 is FYEKMQ (reference sequence). The CDR3 is 13 amino acids. V lost 4 bases and J 8 bases, leaving 11 bases between the germline ends.

This clonotype has at least ten counts. At one boundary the junction diverges from the germline segment, which might be a read error. The chain links TRBV4-1 to TRBJ1-2; possible D gene TRBD1, 6 bases. Germline assignment: CDR1 MGHRA and CDR2 YSYEKL. The CDR3 has 11 amino acids. The CDR3 protein is CASSPQPKGDF. CDR3 coding DNA: TGCGCCAGCAGTCCTCAACCAAAGGGGGATTTC.

This clonotype occurred many times. The V and J genes are TRBV20-1 and TRBJ2-5, with 10 positions matching TRBD2. The CDR3 is 14 amino acids. V was clipped by 3 bases and J by 3 bases; unmatched bases: 4. Germline CDR1 reads DFQATT; CDR2 reads SNEGSKA (reference sequence). CDR3 residues: CSASLAGVKETQYF. In nucleotides, the CDR3 is TGCAGTGCTAGTCTAGCGGGAGTTAAAGAGACCCAGTACTTC.

The chain carries TRBV5-6 and TRBJ2-3, with 7 positions matching TRBD2. This CDR3 contains 16 residues. Germline CDR1 is SGHDT and CDR2 is YYEEEE. Losses at the gene ends were 1 base for V and 3 bases for J; bases not matched to a gene: 8. CDR3 nucleotide sequence: TGTGCCAGCAGCTTGTTTGATCTAGCGGTAACAGATACGCAGTATTTT. Amino acid sequence: CASSLFDLAVTDTQYF.

The chain carries TRBV11-2 and TRBJ2-3, with no clear D. The CDR3 runs to 14 residues. Germline V lookup: CDR1 SGHAT, CDR2 FQNNGV. The V gene lost 2 bases and the J gene lost 0 bases, with 6 bases spanning the gap. CDR3 in amino acids: CASSLTRSTDTQYF. The CDR3, as DNA: TGTGCCAGCAGCTTAACACGTAGCACAGATACGCAGTATTTT.

In its sample, this clonotype was seen many times. The V gene is TRBV12-3 or TRBV12-4, the J gene TRBJ2-3; D possibly corresponds to TRBD2 (6 bases). The CDR3 is 14 residues long. Trimming pared 6 bases from V and 7 bases from J, leaving 17 bases between. CDR3 DNA: TGTGCCAGCAGCAAGGAGTTGGGGAGGAATACGCAGTATTTT. Protein product: CASSKELGRNTQYF.

CDR3 bases: TGTGCCAGCAGCGCTGACAGGGTGGATGAGCAGTTCTTC. Amino acids: CASSADRVDEQFF. The J gene is TRBJ2-1, the V gene TRBV7-2; 7 nucleotides match TRBD1. V gave up 5 bases and J gave up 8 bases; unmatched junction bases: 6. This CDR3 contains 13 residues. From germline, CDR1 is SGHTA and CDR2 FQGNSA.

This clonotype appeared many times. The J gene is TRBJ2-1, the V gene TRBV2; TRBD2 matches 10 bases. Germline-derived CDR1 and CDR2 are SNHLY and FYNNEI. The CDR3 totals 17 residues. V trimming: 2 bases; J trimming: 12 bases; junction bases outside the gene matches: 16. The DNA for the CDR3 is TGTGCCAGCAGTGAAACGCCTAGCGGGAGTTCTTGGGGTGGGCAGTTCTTC. Protein: CASSETPSGSSWGGQFF.

The genes are TRBV7-2 and TRBJ2-1, with 12 bases matching TRBD2. Trimming took 2 bases from V and 4 from J; bases not matched to a gene: 6. This CDR3 has 17 amino acids. CDR1 SGHTA and CDR2 FQGNSA come from the germline V gene. CDR3: CASSLQGGLAGYNEQFF. Here the CDR3 DNA reads TGTGCCAGCAGCTTACAAGGGGGACTAGCGGGTTACAATGAGCAGTTCTTC.

With respect to this clonotype: A much larger clonotype is one base distant, so this may be a read error. The V and J genes are TRBV5-5 and TRBJ2-2; 8 bases fit TRBD1. CDR3 size: 17 residues. Germline loops: CDR1 SGHKS, CDR2 YYEKEE (reference sequence). The CDR3: CASSLIPGQANTEELFF. Written as DNA, the CDR3 is TGTGCCAGCAGCTTGATCCCGGGACAGGCCAACACCGAGGAGCTGTTTTTT.

The sample holds many counts of this clonotype. The chain has TRBV4-1 and TRBJ2-2; D uncertain. From germline, CDR1 is MGHRA and CDR2 YSYEKL. This CDR3 contains 12 residues. V was clipped by 0 bases and J by 9 bases, with 5 bases between them. Here the CDR3 reads CASSQEPRELFF. DNA of the CDR3: TGCGCCAGCAGCCAAGAGCCCCGGGAGCTGTTTTTT.

This clonotype was counted a few times. The chain joins TRBV3-1 to TRBJ2-7; TRBD2 aligns across 12 bases. There are 15 residues in the CDR3. CDR1 is LGHDT and CDR2 is YNNKEL in the germline V gene (reference sequence). Trimming removed 4 bases from V and 5 bases from J; junction bases left unmatched: 6. The CDR3 protein is CASSPTTSGSNEQYF. Here the CDR3 DNA reads TGTGCCAGCAGCCCGACGACTAGCGGGAGTAACGAGCAGTACTTC.

The gene calls are TRBV4-1 and TRBJ1-5; D is unclear. The CDR3 is 12 residues long. Germline CDR1 MGHRA, CDR2 YSYEKL. V was clipped by 0 bases and J by 6 bases, with 3 bases between them. CDR3 nucleotides: TGCGCCAGCAGCCAAGATGGTCAGCCCCAGCATTTT. Translation gives CASSQDGQPQHF.

At least ten counts were recorded for this clonotype. The chain uses TRBV5-1 and TRBJ1-1; D possibly corresponds to TRBD1 (5 bases). CDR1 is SGHRS, CDR2 YFSETQ, per germline. Trimming removed 4 bases from V and 3 bases from J, with 13 bases in between. The CDR3 sequence is 14 residues long. The CDR3 sequence is CASSRDGGDTEAFF. The CDR3 coding sequence is TGCGCCAGCAGCCGGGACGGGGGTGACACTGAAGCTTTCTTT.

This clonotype appeared many times. V usage is TRBV4-1 and J usage is TRBJ2-7; no reliable D call. The CDR3 has 16 amino acids. The V and J ends lost 0 bases and 3 bases respectively, with 15 bases between them. CDR1 and CDR2 (germline): MGHRA, YSYEKL. In nucleotides, the CDR3 is TGCGCCAGCAGCCAAGAGCTAGGGATTCGAAACTACGAGCAGTACTTC. The encoded protein is CASSQELGIRNYEQYF.

This clonotype showed up many times. V usage is TRBV5-1 and J usage is TRBJ2-1; TRBD1 agrees at 10 bases. CDR3 length: 14 residues. CDR1 is SGHRS, CDR2 YFSETQ, per germline. V lost 4 bases and J lost 5; bases outside the gene matches: 3. The CDR3 sequence is CASSRTGGNNEQFF. The CDR3 DNA sequence: TGCGCCAGCAGCAGGACAGGGGGAAACAATGAGCAGTTCTTC.

The V gene is TRBV6-1, the J gene TRBJ1-1; D remains unclear. Per the germline V gene, CDR1 is MNHNS and CDR2 is SASEGT. V was trimmed by 5 bases and J by 4 bases, leaving 14 bases between them. This CDR3 spans 14 amino acids. CDR3: CASSLGPEGTEAFF. The CDR3 nucleotides are TGTGCCAGCAGTCTAGGACCGGAGGGCACTGAAGCTTTCTTT.

This clonotype was seen many times. The chain is built from TRBV4-1 and TRBJ1-1; D remains ambiguous. Germline assignment: CDR1 MGHRA and CDR2 YSYEKL. Trimming stripped 2 bases from V and 0 bases from J, with 16 bases between. The length of the CDR3 is 17 residues. CDR3: CASSQPLTAGMNTEAFF. The CDR3 DNA is TGCGCCAGCAGCCAACCTCTAACTGCTGGGATGAACACTGAAGCTTTCTTT.

This clonotype was observed a handful of times. The chain uses TRBV20-1 and TRBJ1-1, with 8 positions matching TRBD1. The CDR3 covers 12 residues. The ends lost 3 bases at V and 7 bases at J; junction bases unmatched: 4. Germline CDR1 is DFQATT and CDR2 is SNEGSKA (reference sequence). CDR3 sequence: CSARIQGGEAFF. In DNA, the CDR3 is TGCAGTGCTAGGATACAGGGGGGTGAAGCTTTCTTT.

In its sample, this clonotype was seen a few times. V is TRBV12-3 or TRBV12-4 and J is TRBJ2-3; possibly TRBD1 for D (5 bases). This CDR3 is 19 amino acids long. Trimming left V 4 bases short and J 0 bases short, with 23 bases between. Written as DNA, the CDR3 is TGTGCCAGCAGTTCTAGGGGTTTGGCGGCCTTTACTAGCACAGATACGCAGTATTTT. Translating it yields CASSSRGLAAFTSTDTQYF.

The chain has TRBV27 and TRBJ1-1; 9 positions match TRBD1. Looked up from germline, CDR1 is MNHEY and CDR2 is SMNVEV (reference sequence). The V and J ends lost 8 bases and 11 bases, in that order; junction bases with no gene match: 6. The CDR3 covers 11 residues. As DNA, the CDR3 is TGTGCCAGCGCTAGGACAGGGGTTGCTTTCTTT. As protein: CASARTGVAFF.

The sample holds many counts of this clonotype. The CDR3 spells CASSRTSGRADTQYF. The CDR3 nucleotides are TGCGCCAGCAGCCGGACTAGCGGGAGAGCAGATACGCAGTATTTT. The chain combines TRBV5-1 with TRBJ2-3, with 13 positions matching TRBD2. CDR3 length equals 15 residues. After removal of 4 bases from V and 4 bases from J, the junction contained 3 bases not matched to a gene. CDR1 and CDR2 from the germline V gene are SGHRS and YFSETQ. Looking up the rest from reference TRBV5-1 and TRBJ2-3 gives the full variable domain: KAGVTQTPRYLIKTRGQQVTLSCSPISGHRSVSWYQQTPGQGLQFLFEYFSETQRNKGNFPGRFSGRQFSNSRSEMNVSTLELGDSALYLCASSRTSGRADTQYFGPGTRLTVL.

Ten or more counts support this clonotype. The V call is TRBV12-3 or TRBV12-4, the J call TRBJ2-1, with no clear D. The CDR3 has 11 residues. Deletions cut 2 bases from V and 14 bases from J, with 10 bases between. The CDR3 loop is CASSLSLNKFF. CDR3 DNA sequence: TGTGCCAGCAGTTTAAGTTTGAATAAGTTCTTC.

This clonotype was seen a few times. This chain links TRBV6-1 with TRBJ1-2, with a possible D match to TRBD1 (5 bases). The germline V gene encodes CDR1 MNHNS and CDR2 SASEGT. V was clipped by 4 bases and J by 5 bases, with 11 bases between them. The CDR3 is 13 residues long. CDR3 amino acids: CASSVDSVYGYTF. CDR3 in DNA: TGTGCCAGCAGTGTCGACAGCGTATATGGCTACACCTTC.